A single sample is the source of the 10 T cell receptor beta chains below, sequenced in a study of T cell responses to AZD1222 COVID-19 vaccine. Repertoires were generated with immunoSEQ multiplex PCR, while TCRdb's copy carries only in-frame clones and drops some. This table holds 72,000 or so clones, less than 85% found once. The sequencing used peripheral blood, collected on day 0 of AZD1222 vaccination. Receptor source: an adult in good health.

The chain joins TRBV10-3 to TRBJ1-2; weak D call: TRBD1 (6 bases). Germline V lookup: CDR1 ENHRY, CDR2 SYGVKD. Trimming shortened V by 5 bases and J by 3 bases, and 13 bases separated the two germline ends. This CDR3 is built from 14 residues. The CDR3 protein is CAISSTSGDYGYTF. The CDR3 coding sequence is TGTGCCATCAGTTCGACCTCAGGGGACTATGGCTACACCTTC.

This chain links TRBV5-4 with TRBJ1-1; D remains ambiguous. The CDR3 is 14 amino acids. Germline assignment: CDR1 SGHNT and CDR2 YYREEE (reference sequence). Trimming took 4 bases from V and 2 from J, leaving 12 bases between them. The CDR3 sequence: CASSPRTGNTEAFF. The CDR3 DNA is TGTGCCAGCAGCCCCCGGACGGGAAACACTGAAGCTTTCTTT. The full variable domain, in which reference TRBV5-4 and TRBJ1-1 provide the parts outside the CDR3, is ETGVTQSPTHLIKTRGQQVTLRCSSQSGHNTVSWYQQALGQGPQFIFQYYREEENGRGNFPPRFSGLQFPNYSSELNVNALELDDSALYLCASSPRTGNTEAFFGQGTRLTVV.

The CDR3 DNA reads TGCAGTGCTAGTAGTGCCCAAGTAAGCTCTGGAAACACCATATATTTT. This gives the protein CSASSAQVSSGNTIYF. The chain carries TRBV20-1 and TRBJ1-3, with D hard to call. The CDR3 is made up of 16 amino acids. CDR1 DFQATT and CDR2 SNEGSKA come from the germline V gene (reference sequence). V was pared by 3 bases and J by 0 bases, with 15 bases between.

This clone was seen only once. The chain employs TRBV4-1 and TRBJ1-6; D is unclear. This CDR3 has 16 residues. Germline loops: CDR1 MGHRA, CDR2 YSYEKL. V was cut by 0 bases and J by 11 bases, with 17 bases left in between. CDR3 coding DNA: TGCGCCAGCAGCCAAGAATCCGCCGGGAGGTATCCACCCCTCCACTTT. Translated: CASSQESAGRYPPLHF.

This sequence joins TRBV5-1 and TRBJ2-1; 8 bases fit TRBD2. The CDR3 loop spans 16 amino acids. Germline assignment: CDR1 SGHRS and CDR2 YFSETQ. J lost 5 bases, V lost 0 bases, and 7 bases had no gene match. In DNA, the CDR3 is TGCGCCAGCAGCTTGGGCTCGACTAGCGACCACAATGAGCAGTTCTTC. It encodes CASSLGSTSDHNEQFF. The variable domain in full, completed from reference TRBV5-1 and TRBJ2-1, reads KAGVTQTPRYLIKTRGQQVTLSCSPISGHRSVSWYQQTPGQGLQFLFEYFSETQRNKGNFPGRFSGRQFSNSRSEMNVSTLELGDSALYLCASSLGSTSDHNEQFFGPGTRLTVL.

The chain has TRBV19 and TRBJ1-2, with D perhaps TRBD1 (5 bases). The CDR3 totals 16 residues. Deletions cut 8 bases from V and 2 bases from J, with 21 bases between. The germline gives CDR1 LNHDA, CDR2 SQIVND (reference sequence). CDR3 in DNA: TGTGCCAGTCTCTCAACCGGCAGGGAATTGAACTATGGCTACACCTTC. It translates to CASLSTGRELNYGYTF.

V gene TRBV29-1 combines with J gene TRBJ1-2; TRBD1 is a possible D gene (5 bases). The CDR3 length is 13 residues. The germline CDR1 and CDR2 sequences are SQVTM and ANQGSEA. V was clipped by 3 bases and J by 3 bases, with 11 bases between them. CDR3 sequence: CSVDSRADYGYTF. CDR3 coding DNA: TGCAGCGTTGATTCCAGGGCGGACTATGGCTACACCTTC.

The CDR3 loop reads CASSLRQGLSTF. The CDR3 bases are TGTGCCAGCAGTTTAAGGCAGGGATTGTCAACCTTC. The chain recombines TRBV12-3 or TRBV12-4 with TRBJ1-2; possible D gene TRBD1, 5 bases. This CDR3 is 12 amino acids long. Trimming shortened V by 2 bases and J by 14 bases, and 15 bases separated the two germline ends.

CDR3 nucleotide sequence: TGTGCCTGGAGGACTCCGACAGGGGGTAACTATGGCTACACCTTC. It specifies CAWRTPTGGNYGYTF. The chain is built from TRBV30 and TRBJ1-2, with 9 positions matching TRBD1. CDR3 length equals 15 residues. J was trimmed by 1 base and V by 3 bases; bases with no gene match: 6. Germline V gene lookup returns CDR1 GTSNPN and CDR2 SVGIG (reference sequence).

The chain links TRBV6-6 to TRBJ2-5; D is perhaps TRBD1 (6 bases). Trimming stripped 6 bases from V and 5 bases from J, with 10 bases between. CDR3 length: 12 amino acids. Looked up from germline, CDR1 is MNHNY and CDR2 is SVGAGI (reference sequence). The CDR3 is CASSQGLETQYF. Written as DNA, the CDR3 is TGTGCCAGCAGCCAGGGGCTGGAGACCCAGTACTTC.